Sequencing of this T cell receptor beta chain was carried out in a study of control samples from healthy donors and cancer patients. Only in-frame clones appear in the TCRdb table, and some are missing; sequencing was by immunoSEQ multiplex PCR. The data show 70,000 or so clones, roughly 80% seen once. This clonotype was sampled from a woman aged 45-65 years with lung cancer. The sequencing sample was made of PBMCs.

The CDR3 DNA sequence: TGTGCCAGCGACCGCGGGGTCCTCTACAATGAGCAGTTCTTC. Protein sequence: CASDRGVLYNEQFF. The chain employs TRBV6-6 and TRBJ2-1; D might be TRBD2 (6 bases). Germline V CDR1 and CDR2: MNHNY, SVGAGI (reference sequence). This CDR3 region has 14 residues. The ends were cut back, 8 bases at V and 3 bases at J, with 14 bases in the middle.